The rows below give T cell receptor beta chains drawn from one sample of a study of blood T cell repertoires in COVID-19. Using immunoSEQ multiplex PCR, the repertoire was profiled, and TCRdb retains in-frame clones only, with some absent. The sample holds about 350,000 clones, roughly 87% seen once. The sequencing sample was made of PBMCs or T cells enriched from blood (not recorded which). All receptors come from a woman in her 30s who had recovered from COVID-19. Each CDR3 is given with its conserved first and last residue. D genes are given only for firm matches. A clone size is listed for some rows: how often the clone was seen (once, few, many), or a class if it is expanded.

clone_size	v_call	j_call	d_call	cdr3_nt	cdr3_aa
once	TRBV28	TRBJ2-1	TRBD2	TGTGCCAGCAGTTCCCCGGTGGGCGGGGGGCCCCACAATGAGCAGTTCTTC	CASSSPVGGGPHNEQFF
-	TRBV6-2/TRBV6-3	TRBJ1-5	-	TGTGCCAGCAGTTTTGGGGGGGCTTCTGGTCAGCCCCAGCATTTT	CASSFGGASGQPQHF
-	TRBV27	TRBJ2-7	TRBD1	TGTGCCAGCGGGGCCCCGGGACAGAAGACATACGAGCAGTACTTC	CASGAPGQKTYEQYF
-	TRBV25-1	TRBJ1-5	-	TGTGCCAGCAGTAAGACCGGGGAGCAGCCCCAGCATTTT	CASSKTGEQPQHF
-	TRBV24-1	TRBJ2-3	-	TGTGCCACCAGTGATTTTGGCCAGAAAAATACGCAGTATTTT	CATSDFGQKNTQYF
-	TRBV27	TRBJ1-6	TRBD1	TGTGCCAGCAGTTTAGAGGGTGGGACAGGGTACTCACCCCTCCACTTT	CASSLEGGTGYSPLHF
-	TRBV18	TRBJ1-1	-	TGTGCCAGCTCACCCAGGGTCGACATCATGAACACTGAAGCTTTCTTT	CASSPRVDIMNTEAFF
-	TRBV7-9	TRBJ1-3	TRBD1	TGTGCCAGCAGCTCCGGACAGGGGGCAGGAAACACCATATATTTT	CASSSGQGAGNTIYF
-	TRBV30	TRBJ2-6	TRBD1	TGTGCCTGGAGTCGGGACAGCTCTGGGGCCAACGTCCTGACTTTC	CAWSRDSSGANVLTF
once	TRBV6-5	TRBJ1-2	-	TGTGCCAGCAGGAAAGTCGGGGGGGACTATGGCTACACCTTC	CASRKVGGDYGYTF
-	TRBV6-5	TRBJ2-2	-	TGTGCCAGCACCGGACAATTAGTAACCGGGGAGCTGTTTTTT	CASTGQLVTGELFF
-	TRBV28	TRBJ1-2	-	TGTGCCAGCAGGAGTGACAGCAGCTATGGCTACACCTTC	CASRSDSSYGYTF
-	TRBV6-2/TRBV6-3	TRBJ2-6	-	TGTGCCAGCACCCCCGTCAAGAGACCCAGGGCGGGGGCCAACGTCCTGACTTTC	CASTPVKRPRAGANVLTF
-	TRBV10-1	TRBJ2-7	TRBD1	TGCGCCAGCAGGGAAACAGGGGACGACGAGCAGTACTTC	CASRETGDDEQYF
-	TRBV30	TRBJ2-1	TRBD2	TGTGCCTGGAGCTGTTCCCGGGCGGTAGCGGGGTTCCCTTGTCAAGACAATGAGCAGTTCTTC	CAWSCSRAVAGFPCQDNEQFF
-	TRBV5-5	TRBJ1-1	-	TGTGCCAGCAGCCACTCCAGGGGCTGGAACACTGAAGCTTTCTTT	CASSHSRGWNTEAFF
-	TRBV14	TRBJ2-7	TRBD1	TGTGCCAGCAGCCAAGTCAGGGGGCGCGCCTACGAGCAGTACTTC	CASSQVRGRAYEQYF
-	TRBV5-1	TRBJ2-3	-	TGCGCCAGCAGCCCTCGACAGGGGAGGGCAGATACGCAGTATTTT	CASSPRQGRADTQYF
-	TRBV24-1	TRBJ2-1	-	TGTGCCACCAGTGATTTTACAGGGAGGGATGAGCAGTTCTTC	CATSDFTGRDEQFF
-	TRBV9	TRBJ2-5	-	TGTGCCAGCAGCCCCCTGAGTCAAGAGACCCAGTACTTC	CASSPLSQETQYF
-	TRBV5-6	TRBJ1-5	-	TGTGCCAGCAGCTTGGAGGGGGATTCCTTGGCCCAGCATTTT	CASSLEGDSLAQHF
-	TRBV5-4	TRBJ1-5	TRBD1	TGTGCCAGCAGCCCCGGGACAGGGCGCAATCAGCCCCAGCATTTT	CASSPGTGRNQPQHF
-	TRBV28	TRBJ1-1	TRBD1	TGTGCCAGCAGCCGAATCTTTGGACAGGGGAACACTGAAGCTTTCTTT	CASSRIFGQGNTEAFF
-	TRBV6-5	TRBJ1-4	-	TGTGCCAGCAGTTACCGCGCGAGGTCAACTAATGAAAAACTGTTTTTT	CASSYRARSTNEKLFF